Included here is one T cell receptor (beta chain) sequence, with context. Its specificity is not known. The entry originates in a study of shared clonotypes between healthy human individuals. Points from the study as a whole: The rarefaction results pointed to incomplete sorted-subset sequencing despite large depth. It was expected that sequencing depth would affect clonotype sharing among donors. Only blood underwent sampling, and tissue repertoires likely differ. On the whole, naive subsets had larger estimated richness than memory subsets had.

Here immunoSEQ multiplex PCR was the method, and the copy in TCRdb shows in-frame clones only, minus some. The sample lists about 2.4 million clones; roughly 92% were seen once. The CDR3 totals 14 residues. The V end was cut by 10 bases, the J end by 4 bases, with 14 bases between. CDR1 and CDR2 from the germline V gene are WNHNN and SYGVQD (reference sequence). The sample consisted of naive CD4+ T cells sorted from blood. Subset meaning: CD45RA+ positively selected. This receptor was taken from a man between 18 and 35 years old in good health. The rearrangement uses TRBV10-1 and TRBJ1-6, with D possibly matching TRBD1 (5 bases). The CDR3 sequence is CANQGISYNSPLHF. As DNA, the CDR3 is TGCGCCAACCAGGGTATATCGTATAATTCACCCCTCCACTTT.